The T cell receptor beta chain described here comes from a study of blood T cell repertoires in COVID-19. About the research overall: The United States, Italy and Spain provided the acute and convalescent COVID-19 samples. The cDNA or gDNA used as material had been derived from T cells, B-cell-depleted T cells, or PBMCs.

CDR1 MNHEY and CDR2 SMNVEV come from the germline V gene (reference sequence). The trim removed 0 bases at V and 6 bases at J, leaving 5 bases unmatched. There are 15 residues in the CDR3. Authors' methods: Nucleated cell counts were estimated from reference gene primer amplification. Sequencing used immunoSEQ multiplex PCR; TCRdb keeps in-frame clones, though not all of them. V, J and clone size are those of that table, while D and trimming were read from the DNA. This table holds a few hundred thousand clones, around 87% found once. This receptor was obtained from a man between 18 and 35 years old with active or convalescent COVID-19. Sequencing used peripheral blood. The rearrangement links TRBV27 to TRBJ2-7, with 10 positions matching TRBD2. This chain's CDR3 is CASSLSLAGAGEQYF. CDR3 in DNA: TGTGCCAGCAGTTTATCGCTAGCGGGGGCGGGCGAGCAGTACTTC.